Listed below are T cell receptor beta chains from one sample, sequenced in a study of cytomegalovirus exposure and HLA in healthy donors. Measured with immunoSEQ multiplex PCR; TCRdb has only the in-frame clones, and not every one. In all, the sample yields about 170,000 clones. The source material was PBMCs. The source of these receptors is a woman in her late teens or twenties in good health and CMV-seropositive. CDR3s include the opening cysteine and the closing phenylalanine or tryptophan. Each record gives: V gene, CDR3 protein.

TRBV11-2 CASRDRVYNEQFF
TRBV12-5 CASGSTGEKLFF
TRBV4-1 CASSPTSGRTGGELFF
TRBV2 CASSVSVVGGTMKQFF
TRBV10-1 CAGTGNHNEQFF
TRBV6-5 CASSYQGLNYGYTF
TRBV2 CASRRLAGLSYDTQYF
TRBV29-1 CSVFSSGSYNEQFF
TRBV5-6 CASSLVQGQETQYF
TRBV7-9 CASSFITGGRETQYF
TRBV29-1 CSANRDRVVNTEAFF
TRBV2 CASSVTSGGASYEQYF
TRBV27 CASSSIGTGGASSYEQYF
TRBV4-1 CASSEDSLNEKLFF
TRBV28 CASSLTGGAYGYTF
TRBV10-3 CAITGTEAYEQYF
TRBV9 CASSVSSKRGTGELFF
TRBV11-2 CASSFGQASSYEQYF
TRBV5-1 CASSLFSTETTTEAFF